The 26 T cell receptor beta chains presented below share a single source sample, sequenced in a study of T cells in Graves' hyperthyroidism and ophthalmopathy (dated by TCRdb to 2018 to 2020). Libraries were made using multiplex PCR. The listed sequencing device is Illumina HiSeq 2000. TCR beta CDR3 regions were amplified from RNA transcripts. A first-round RT-PCR of the TCR CDR3 used the HTBI primer set with the Qiagen OneStep RT-PCR kit. Using fastp at Q25 and MiXCR, TCRdb reprocessed the public reads and kept productive beta chains. Each record represents a unique CDR3 protein, reported with the most common genes and DNA among its rows. The sample data list hundreds of thousands of distinct CDR3 sequences, and approximately 14% of these were observed just once. The top ten clones comprise about 9.4% of the sample. Sequenced input: blood. The receptor source for this set is a woman younger than 30 with Graves' hyperthyroidism.

This clonotype was found many times. The rearrangement joins TRBV6-2 or TRBV6-3 to TRBJ2-7; D call uncertain. V was shortened by 1 base and J by 2 bases, with 18 bases between the two germline ends. The CDR3 covers 17 residues. Germline V gives CDR1 MNHEY, CDR2 SVGEGT. CDR3 bases: TGTGCCAGCAGTTACTTGGCAGGCAAAACTTACCCCTACGAGCAGTACTTC. Its translation: CASSYLAGKTYPYEQYF.

The rearrangement joins TRBV10-3 to TRBJ2-5; unclear D gene. This CDR3 has 15 residues. Deletions cut 1 base from V and 0 bases from J, with 9 bases between. Per germline, CDR1 ENHRY and CDR2 SYGVKD. CDR3 loop: CAISELERDQETQYF. Here the CDR3 DNA reads TGTGCCATCAGTGAGTTGGAAAGGGACCAAGAGACCCAGTACTTC.

This clonotype appeared a few times. CDR3 sequence: CASSFPRTSGQVTQYF. In DNA, the CDR3 is TGTGCCAGCAGCTTCCCGCGGACTAGCGGCCAGGTGACCCAGTACTTC. This chain uses TRBV7-9 with TRBJ2-5; 10 nucleotides agree with TRBD2. V lost 3 bases and J lost 7; bases outside the gene matches: 11. Germline V gives CDR1 SEHNR, CDR2 FQNEAQ (reference sequence). CDR3 size: 16 residues.

The V and J genes are TRBV10-3 and TRBJ2-4, with a possible D match to TRBD1 (6 bases). Germline V gene sequence: CDR1 ENHRY, CDR2 SYGVKD. The CDR3 sequence is 14 residues long. V lost 4 bases and J 4 bases, leaving 11 bases between the germline ends. CDR3 protein: CAISGRQGKNIQYF. CDR3 DNA: TGTGCCATCAGTGGGAGGCAGGGGAAAAACATTCAGTACTTC.

The chain combines TRBV30 with TRBJ2-1, with D possibly TRBD1 on 6 matching bases. Trimming pared 1 base from V and 4 bases from J, leaving 17 bases between. CDR3 size: 16 residues. The germline CDR1 and CDR2 sequences are GTSNPN and SVGIG (reference sequence). The CDR3 bases are TGTGCCTGGAGTGATCGTTCCCGGGACATATACAATGAGCAGTTCTTC. Amino acids: CAWSDRSRDIYNEQFF.

This clonotype has a count of ten or more. The chain recombines TRBV20-1 with TRBJ1-5; weak D call: TRBD1 (5 bases). The CDR3 totals 15 residues. The V end lost 8 bases, the J end lost 2 bases, and 19 bases lay between the germline ends. Germline loops: CDR1 DFQATT, CDR2 SNEGSKA (reference sequence). The CDR3 here is CSSVRRGFGNQPQHF. The CDR3 DNA reads TGCAGTAGCGTGCGACGGGGCTTCGGCAATCAGCCCCAGCATTTT.

This clonotype was seen only a few times. CDR3 loop: CAWRHTGTVGEQYF. Written as DNA, the CDR3 is TGTGCCTGGAGGCACACCGGGACAGTGGGAGAGCAGTACTTC. The rearrangement joins TRBV30 to TRBJ2-7; 7 bases match TRBD1. The V gene end was trimmed by 3 bases and the J gene end by 7 bases; junction bases not matched to a gene: 12. The CDR3 has 14 amino acids. Germline values: CDR1 GTSNPN, CDR2 SVGIG (reference sequence).

This clonotype appeared a few times. This chain uses TRBV19 with TRBJ2-1; tentatively, D is TRBD1 or TRBD2 (6 bases each). Deletions cut 4 bases from V and 9 bases from J, with 22 bases between. Germline assignment: CDR1 LNHDA and CDR2 SQIVND (reference sequence). The CDR3 has 16 residues. For the CDR3, the DNA is TGTGCCAGTAGTACGACTCGGAGGGGGTGGGTTGGTGAGCAGTTCTTC. Translating gives CASSTTRRGWVGEQFF.

This clonotype appeared once. This chain uses TRBV7-9 with TRBJ1-2, with D possibly being TRBD1 (6 bases). Germline V gene sequence: CDR1 SEHNR, CDR2 FQNEAQ (reference sequence). With 5 bases removed from V and 14 bases from J, the gap between germline ends came to 21 bases. The CDR3 spans 13 residues. Written as DNA, the CDR3 is TGTGCCAGCAGCCCCCTCGGCAGTACCAGGGGAACCTTC. The encoded protein is CASSPLGSTRGTF.

This clonotype was recorded many times. This chain joins TRBV11-2 and TRBJ2-1; 9 bases align to TRBD2. V shed 3 bases and J 0 bases; nucleotides not matched to a gene: 6. CDR1 is SGHAT, CDR2 FQNNGV, per germline. This CDR3 spans 17 amino acids. CDR3 protein: CASSFRLADSSYNEQFF. In nucleotides, the CDR3 is TGTGCCAGCAGCTTTAGACTAGCGGATAGCTCCTACAATGAGCAGTTCTTC. The full variable domain, with the rest looked up from reference TRBV11-2 and TRBJ2-1, is EAGVAQSPRYKIIEKRQSVAFWCNPISGHATLYWYQQILGQGPKLLIQFQNNGVVDDSQLPKDRFSAERLKGVDSTLKIQPAKLEDSAVYLCASSFRLADSSYNEQFFGPGTRLTVL.

This clonotype has ten or more counts. This chain links TRBV10-1 with TRBJ2-5; 7 nucleotides align to TRBD1. J gave up 3 bases and V 6 bases, and 4 bases lay outside the gene matches. This CDR3 has 13 amino acids. Germline V gives CDR1 WNHNN, CDR2 SYGVQD (reference sequence). CDR3 protein: CASSVTGKETQYF. CDR3 sequence (DNA): TGCGCCAGCAGCGTGACAGGGAAAGAGACCCAGTACTTC.

This clonotype appeared many times. The CDR3 region has the DNA TGTGCCTGGAGAGGAAACACCGGGGAGCTGTTTTTT. It encodes CAWRGNTGELFF. The V gene is TRBV30, the J gene TRBJ2-2; no clear D. The CDR3 has 12 amino acids. Trimming shortened V by 3 bases and J by 2 bases, and 4 bases separated the two germline ends. Per germline, CDR1 GTSNPN and CDR2 SVGIG (reference sequence).

On this clonotype: This sequence may be a read error, since a much larger clone differs from it by one base. Given the absence of the conserved phenylalanine or tryptophan at the CDR3 end, a read error is likely. V gene TRBV7-9 combines with J gene TRBJ2-3; D remains unclear. The CDR3 covers 17 residues. V lost 5 bases to trimming and J lost 1 base, with 19 bases between them. Germline loops: CDR1 SEHNR, CDR2 FQNEAQ (reference sequence). CDR3 sequence (DNA): TGTGCCAGCAGCCCGCGACTCCCCGGAGCTGGCACAGATACGCAGTATGTT. Translation: CASSPRLPGAGTDTQYV.

V usage is TRBV6-1 and J usage is TRBJ1-2; 7 nucleotides align to TRBD1. V shed 5 bases, J shed 2 bases, and the junction held 5 bases outside the gene matches. The CDR3 consists of 14 residues. The germline V gene encodes CDR1 MNHNS and CDR2 SASEGT. CDR3 loop: CASSQTGPNYGYTF. The CDR3 bases are TGTGCCAGCAGTCAGACAGGGCCCAACTATGGCTACACCTTC.

Many counts were recorded for this clonotype. The chain has TRBV28 and TRBJ2-7; D may be TRBD1 or TRBD2 (5 bases each). CDR1 is MDHEN and CDR2 is SYDVKM in the germline V gene. V lost 7 bases and J 3 bases, leaving 16 bases between the germline ends. The length of the CDR3 is 14 residues. CDR3 bases: TGTGCCAGCACACCCGGGGCAGCCTACTACGAGCAGTACTTC. It codes for CASTPGAAYYEQYF.

A few counts support this clonotype. The chain joins TRBV18 to TRBJ1-5; 8 nucleotides line up with TRBD1. V was clipped by 2 bases and J by 2 bases; unmatched bases: 2. In germline, CDR1 is KGHSH, CDR2 LQKENI. This CDR3 is built from 15 residues. CDR3 coding DNA: TGTGCCAGCTCACCAAGGGGACAGGGCAATCAGCCCCAGCATTTT. This sequence encodes CASSPRGQGNQPQHF.

This clonotype was counted ten times or more. The chain couples TRBV7-2 to TRBJ2-7, with 8 nucleotides matching TRBD1. Trimming removed 5 bases from V and 6 bases from J; junction bases left unmatched: 6. CDR1 is SGHTA and CDR2 is FQGNSA in the germline V gene. The CDR3 has 13 residues. The CDR3 coding sequence is TGTGCCAGCAGCCCATGGACAGGGTTCGAGCAGTACTTC. Translating gives CASSPWTGFEQYF. Full variable domain (outside the CDR3, taken from reference TRBV7-2 and TRBJ2-7): GAGVSQSPSNKVTEKGKDVELRCDPISGHTALYWYRQSLGQGLEFLIYFQGNSAPDKSGLPSDRFSAERTGGSVSTLTIQRTQQEDSAVYLCASSPWTGFEQYFGPGTRLTVT.

There are many counts of this clonotype. V usage is TRBV5-1 and J usage is TRBJ2-1; D call uncertain. V lost 6 bases to trimming and J lost 1 base, with 8 bases between them. The CDR3 has 13 residues. The germline gives CDR1 SGHRS, CDR2 YFSETQ. The CDR3 loop reads CASTAESYNEQFF. As DNA, the CDR3 is TGCGCCAGCACGGCAGAATCCTACAATGAGCAGTTCTTC.

Turning to this clonotype: One junction end does not reproduce the germline sequence, and a read error may be involved. This sequence joins TRBV7-8 and TRBJ1-5; unclear D gene. This CDR3 has 19 residues. Germline V lookup: CDR1 SGHVS, CDR2 FQNEAQ. This CDR3 reads CASTLGYLADTLSGQPQHF. The CDR3 region has the DNA TGTGCCAGCACCTTAGGGTATTTAGCAGACACCCTTAGTGGTCAGCCCCAGCATTTT.

The V call is TRBV6-2 or TRBV6-3, the J call TRBJ2-4; D may match TRBD1 or TRBD2 (5 bases each). The ends were cut back, 0 bases at V and 6 bases at J, with 9 bases in the middle. The CDR3 runs 14 residues. Germline CDR1 and CDR2: MNHEY and SVGEGT. CDR3: CASSYSGRLNIQYF. The CDR3 region has the DNA TGTGCCAGCAGTTACTCGGGACGCTTAAACATTCAGTACTTC.

This clonotype was observed a few times. The CDR3 protein is CSARELSGVGYEQYF. For the CDR3, the DNA is TGCAGTGCTAGAGAATTATCCGGGGTAGGATACGAGCAGTACTTC. V gene TRBV20-1 combines with J gene TRBJ2-7; D perhaps matches TRBD2 (5 bases). This CDR3 region has 15 residues. V gave up 0 bases and J gave up 4 bases, with 16 bases separating them. CDR1 and CDR2 from the germline V gene are DFQATT and SNEGSKA (reference sequence).

Concerning this clonotype itself: A junction end diverges from the germline sequence, so it may reflect a read error. The chain recombines TRBV6-5 with TRBJ2-2; no reliable D call. The CDR3 totals 14 residues. Germline-derived CDR1 and CDR2 are MNHEY and SVGAGI. The DNA of the CDR3 is TGTGCCAGCAGTTACTCCCAGAACACCAGGGAGCTGTTTTTT. Translation: CASSYSQNTRELFF.

This clonotype showed up many times. This rearrangement joins TRBV12-3 or TRBV12-4 to TRBJ1-1; no definite D call. The CDR3 length is 14 residues. The ends were cut back, 11 bases at V and 6 bases at J, with 22 bases in the middle. DNA of the CDR3: TGTGCCGAGCCGGTAGAAGGGATTAACTCTGAAGCTTTCTTT. This translates into CAEPVEGINSEAFF.

The V and J genes are TRBV7-3 and TRBJ2-2; TRBD2 aligns across 13 bases. Unmatched junction bases numbered 2, after V lost 3 bases and J lost 7 bases. This CDR3 region has 15 residues. Per germline, CDR1 SGHTA and CDR2 FQGTGA. CDR3 DNA: TGTGCCAGCAGCTTCGGACTAGCGGGAGTCGGGGAGCTGTTTTTT. This gives the protein CASSFGLAGVGELFF. The full variable domain, with the rest looked up from reference TRBV7-3 and TRBJ2-2, is GAGVSQTPSNKVTEKGKYVELRCDPISGHTALYWYRQSLGQGPEFLIYFQGTGAADDSGLPNDRFFAVRPEGSVSTLKIQRTERGDSAVYLCASSFGLAGVGELFFGEGSRLTVL.

In this sample, this clonotype turned up many times. V and J are TRBV3-2 and TRBJ2-1; the table calls TRBD1, which could not be checked here. TRBV3-2 is an annotated pseudogene. This CDR3 has 17 residues. CDR3 DNA sequence: TGTGCCAGCAGCCACGGACAGGGATGGTCAAAGGACAATGAGCAGTTCTTC. Its protein is CASSHGQGWSKDNEQFF.

The chain joins TRBV7-2 to TRBJ2-6, with no clear D. The CDR3 covers 17 residues. V lost 3 bases and J 0 bases, leaving 12 bases between the germline ends. The germline gives CDR1 SGHTA, CDR2 FQGNSA. In nucleotides, the CDR3 is TGTGCCAGCAGCTTGTTGGGAAGCAGCTCTGGGGCCAACGTCCTGACTTTC. Its protein product is CASSLLGSSSGANVLTF.